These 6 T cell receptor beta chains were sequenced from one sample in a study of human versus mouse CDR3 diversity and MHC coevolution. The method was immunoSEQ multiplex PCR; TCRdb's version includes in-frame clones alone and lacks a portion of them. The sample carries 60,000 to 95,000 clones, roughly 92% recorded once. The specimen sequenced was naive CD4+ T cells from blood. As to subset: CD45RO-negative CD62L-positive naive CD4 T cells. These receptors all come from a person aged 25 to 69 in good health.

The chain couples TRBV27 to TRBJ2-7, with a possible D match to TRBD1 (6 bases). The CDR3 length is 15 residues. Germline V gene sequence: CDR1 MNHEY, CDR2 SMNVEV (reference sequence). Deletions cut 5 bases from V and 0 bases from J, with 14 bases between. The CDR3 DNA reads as TGTGCCAGCAGTGCCCAGGGGTCGAGCTCCTACGAGCAGTACTTC. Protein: CASSAQGSSSYEQYF.

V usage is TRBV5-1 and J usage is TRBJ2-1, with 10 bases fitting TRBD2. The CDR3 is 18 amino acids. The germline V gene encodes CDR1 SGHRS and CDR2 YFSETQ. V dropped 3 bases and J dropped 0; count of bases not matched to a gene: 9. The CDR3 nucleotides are TGCGCCAGCAGCTCTAGGACTAGCGGACGAAGCTCCTACAATGAGCAGTTCTTC. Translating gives CASSSRTSGRSSYNEQFF.

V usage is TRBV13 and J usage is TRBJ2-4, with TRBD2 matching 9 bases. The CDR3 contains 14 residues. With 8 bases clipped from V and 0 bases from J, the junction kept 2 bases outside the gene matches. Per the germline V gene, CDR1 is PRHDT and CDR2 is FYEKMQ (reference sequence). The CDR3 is CASAGGLAKNIQYF. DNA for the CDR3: TGTGCCAGCGCGGGGGGGCTAGCCAAAAACATTCAGTACTTC.

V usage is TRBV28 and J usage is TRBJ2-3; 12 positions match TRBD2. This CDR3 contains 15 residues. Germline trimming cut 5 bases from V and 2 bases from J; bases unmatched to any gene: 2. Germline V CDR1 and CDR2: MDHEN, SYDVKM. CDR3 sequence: CASSLAGGLTDTQYF. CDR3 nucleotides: TGTGCCAGCAGTCTAGCGGGGGGGCTCACAGATACGCAGTATTTT.

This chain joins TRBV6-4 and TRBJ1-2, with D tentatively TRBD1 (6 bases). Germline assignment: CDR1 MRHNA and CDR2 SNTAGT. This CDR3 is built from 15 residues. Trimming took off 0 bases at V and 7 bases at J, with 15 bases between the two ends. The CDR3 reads CASSDSPKGQFGYTF. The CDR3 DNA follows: TGTGCCAGCAGTGACTCGCCAAAAGGACAGTTTGGCTACACCTTC.

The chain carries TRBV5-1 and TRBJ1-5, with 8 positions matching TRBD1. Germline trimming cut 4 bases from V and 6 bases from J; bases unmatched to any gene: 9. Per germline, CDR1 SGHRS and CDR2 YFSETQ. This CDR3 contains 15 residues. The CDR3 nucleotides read TGCGCCAGCAGCCCGTCGGACAGGGTGGGTCAGCCCCAGCATTTT. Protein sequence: CASSPSDRVGQPQHF.